This T cell receptor (beta chain) appears in the sequencing data of a study of T cell responses to AZD1222 COVID-19 vaccine. Here immunoSEQ multiplex PCR was the method, and the copy in TCRdb shows in-frame clones only, minus some. Among about 110,000 clones listed, approximately 85% were seen once. Findings of the study overall: Across spike, vaccine-associated CD4 TCRs were found, dominant at 160-218 and 743-854. Donor demographics were predominantly white British with a female majority; clonal diversity may be underestimated. No day 14 peak samples; only post-peak repertoires were characterized. Reportedly, nearly half the spike-specific TCRs target unmutated variant regions.

A note on this clone: Its antigen is still unknown.

This CDR3 spans 12 amino acids. Trimming stripped 6 bases from V and 8 bases from J, with 13 bases between. The germline CDR1 and CDR2 sequences are LGHDT and YNNKEL (reference sequence). Source: peripheral blood, taken on day 0 of AZD1222 vaccination. The receptor comes from an adult in good health. This chain connects TRBV3-1 (or the pseudogene TRBV3-2) to TRBJ1-1; perhaps TRBD1 as D (6 bases). The CDR3 protein is CASRNGGTEAFF. DNA for the CDR3: TGTGCCAGCAGGAATGGGGGCACCGAAGCTTTCTTT.